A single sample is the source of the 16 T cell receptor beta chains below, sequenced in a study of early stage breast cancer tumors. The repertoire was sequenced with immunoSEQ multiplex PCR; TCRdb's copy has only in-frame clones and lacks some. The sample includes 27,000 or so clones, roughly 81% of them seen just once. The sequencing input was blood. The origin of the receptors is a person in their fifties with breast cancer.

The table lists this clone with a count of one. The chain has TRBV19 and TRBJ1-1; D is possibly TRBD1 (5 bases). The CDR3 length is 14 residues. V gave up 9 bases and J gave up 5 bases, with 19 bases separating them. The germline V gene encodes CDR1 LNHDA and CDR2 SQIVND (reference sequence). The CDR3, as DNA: TGTGCCAGCACAAGGGACGTTAGGTCTACTGAAGCTTTCTTT. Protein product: CASTRDVRSTEAFF.

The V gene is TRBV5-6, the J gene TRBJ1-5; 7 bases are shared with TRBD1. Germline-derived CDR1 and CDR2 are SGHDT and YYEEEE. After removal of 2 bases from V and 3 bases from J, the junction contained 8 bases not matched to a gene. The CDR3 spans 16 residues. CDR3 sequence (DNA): TGTGCCAGCAGCTTAGCCGGGACAGAGATCAATCAGCCCCAGCATTTT. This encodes CASSLAGTEINQPQHF. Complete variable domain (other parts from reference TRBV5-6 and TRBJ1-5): DAGVTQSPTHLIKTRGQQVTLRCSPKSGHDTVSWYQQALGQGPQFIFQYYEEEERQRGNFPDRFSGHQFPNYSSELNVNALLLGDSALYLCASSLAGTEINQPQHFGDGTRLSIL.

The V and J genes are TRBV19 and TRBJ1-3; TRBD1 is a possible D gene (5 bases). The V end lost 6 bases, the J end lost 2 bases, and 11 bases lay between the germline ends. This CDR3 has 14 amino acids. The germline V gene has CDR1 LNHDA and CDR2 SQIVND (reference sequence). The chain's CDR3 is CASSLQGAGNTIYF. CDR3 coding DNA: TGTGCCAGTAGCCTTCAAGGGGCTGGAAACACCATATATTTT.

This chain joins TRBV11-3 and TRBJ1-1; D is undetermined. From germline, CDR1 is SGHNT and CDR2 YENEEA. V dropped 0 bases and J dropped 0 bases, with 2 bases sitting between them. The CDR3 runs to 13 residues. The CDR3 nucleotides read TGTGCCAGCAGCTTAGACGTGAACACTGAAGCTTTCTTT. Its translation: CASSLDVNTEAFF.

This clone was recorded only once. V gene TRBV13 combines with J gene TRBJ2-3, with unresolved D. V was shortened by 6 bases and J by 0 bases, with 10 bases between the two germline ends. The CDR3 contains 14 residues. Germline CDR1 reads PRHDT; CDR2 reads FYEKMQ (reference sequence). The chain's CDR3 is CASSLPISTDTQYF. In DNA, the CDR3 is TGTGCCAGCAGTCTCCCCATTAGCACAGATACGCAGTATTTT.

The CDR3: CASSITPATEAFF. In DNA form, the CDR3 reads TGTGCCAGCAGTATAACCCCCGCTACGGAAGCTTTCTTT. The V and J genes are TRBV27 and TRBJ1-1; D gene ambiguous. Trimming removed 5 bases from V and 8 bases from J, with 15 bases in between. The germline V gene encodes CDR1 MNHEY and CDR2 SMNVEV (reference sequence). The CDR3 totals 13 residues.

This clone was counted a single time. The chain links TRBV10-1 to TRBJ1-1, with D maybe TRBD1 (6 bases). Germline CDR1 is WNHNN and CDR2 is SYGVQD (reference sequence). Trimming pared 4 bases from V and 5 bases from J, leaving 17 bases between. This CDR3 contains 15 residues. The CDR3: CASSASGVGETEAFF. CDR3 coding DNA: TGCGCCAGCAGTGCATCAGGGGTGGGGGAAACTGAAGCTTTCTTT.

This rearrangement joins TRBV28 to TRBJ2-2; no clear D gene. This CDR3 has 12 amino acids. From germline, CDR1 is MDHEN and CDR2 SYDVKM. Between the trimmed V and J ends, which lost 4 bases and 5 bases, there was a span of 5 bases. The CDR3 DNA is TGTGCCAGCAGTTCGGCAACCGGGGAGCTGTTTTTT. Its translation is CASSSATGELFF.

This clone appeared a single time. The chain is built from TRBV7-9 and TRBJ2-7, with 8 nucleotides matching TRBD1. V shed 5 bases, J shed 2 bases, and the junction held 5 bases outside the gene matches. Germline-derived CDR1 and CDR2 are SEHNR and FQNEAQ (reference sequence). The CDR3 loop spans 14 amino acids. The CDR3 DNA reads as TGTGCCAGCAGCGCCGGGACAGGACCCTACGAGCAGTACTTC. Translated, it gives CASSAGTGPYEQYF.

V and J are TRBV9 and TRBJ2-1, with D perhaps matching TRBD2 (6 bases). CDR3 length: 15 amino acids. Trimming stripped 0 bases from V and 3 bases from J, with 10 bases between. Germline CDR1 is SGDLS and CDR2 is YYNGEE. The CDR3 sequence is CASSVDWGDYNEQFF. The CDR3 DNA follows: TGTGCCAGCAGCGTAGACTGGGGGGACTACAATGAGCAGTTCTTC.

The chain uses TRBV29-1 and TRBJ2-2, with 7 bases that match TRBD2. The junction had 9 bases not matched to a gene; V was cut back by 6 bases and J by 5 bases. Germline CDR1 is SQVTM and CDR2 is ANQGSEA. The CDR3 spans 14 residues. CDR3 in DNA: TGCAGCGTGGGGCCGAGCGGGATGACCGGGGAGCTGTTTTTT. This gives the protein CSVGPSGMTGELFF.

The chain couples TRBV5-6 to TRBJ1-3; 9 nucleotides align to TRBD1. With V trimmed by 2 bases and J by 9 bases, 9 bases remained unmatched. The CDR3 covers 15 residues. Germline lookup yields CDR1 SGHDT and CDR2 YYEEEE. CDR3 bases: TGTGCCAGCAGCTTTGTTACAGGGGGCGCGGGCACCATATATTTT. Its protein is CASSFVTGGAGTIYF.

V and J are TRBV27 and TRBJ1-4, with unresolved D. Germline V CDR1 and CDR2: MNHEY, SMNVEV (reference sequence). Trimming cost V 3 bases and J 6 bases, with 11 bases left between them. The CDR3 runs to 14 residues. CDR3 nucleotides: TGTGCCAGCAGTTTTTCCACGTTAGATGAAAAACTGTTTTTT. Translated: CASSFSTLDEKLFF.

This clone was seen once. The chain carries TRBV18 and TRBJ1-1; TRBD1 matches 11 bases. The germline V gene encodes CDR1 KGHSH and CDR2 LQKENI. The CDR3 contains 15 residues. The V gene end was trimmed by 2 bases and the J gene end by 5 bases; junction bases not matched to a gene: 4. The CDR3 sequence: CASSPGTGGSTEAFF. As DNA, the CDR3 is TGTGCCAGCTCACCAGGGACAGGGGGAAGTACTGAAGCTTTCTTT.

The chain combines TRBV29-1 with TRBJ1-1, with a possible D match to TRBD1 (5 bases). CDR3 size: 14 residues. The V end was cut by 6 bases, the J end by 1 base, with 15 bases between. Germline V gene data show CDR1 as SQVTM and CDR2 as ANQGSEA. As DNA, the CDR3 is TGCAGCGTCGGGCCAGGGTACAAGAACACTGAAGCTTTCTTT. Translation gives CSVGPGYKNTEAFF.

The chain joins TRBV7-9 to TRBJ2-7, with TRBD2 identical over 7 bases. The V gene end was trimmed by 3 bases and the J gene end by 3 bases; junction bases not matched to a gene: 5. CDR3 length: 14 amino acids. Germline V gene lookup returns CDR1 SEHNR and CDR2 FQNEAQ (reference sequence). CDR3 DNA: TGTGCCAGCAGCTTTATGACTAGCCACTACGAGCAGTACTTC. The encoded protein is CASSFMTSHYEQYF.